One and the same sample provided the 18 T cell receptor beta chains below, sequenced in a study of tissue T cells after allogeneic stem cell transplantation. Assay: immunoSEQ multiplex PCR; the TCRdb copy retains only in-frame clones and omits some. This table has about 6,700 clones, about 45% appearing once. Time point reported: mouse harvest day 7 after allogeneic transplant. Mouse grafts combined 10^7 T-cell-depleted bone marrow cells with 10^6 splenic CD5+ T cells. The sequencing input was gut tissue. All receptors come from a female BALB/c mouse given C57BL/6 T cells with graft-versus-host disease after an allogeneic hematopoietic cell transplant.

This clone was picked up a small number of times. Gene names and germline refer to mouse. The missing CDR3 end, 1 residue past where the read stops, is filled in from the germline J gene. The chain is built from TRBV4 and TRBJ2-7; TRBD2 aligns across 10 bases. This CDR3 has 14 amino acids. V trimming: 5 bases; J trimming: 0 bases; junction bases outside the gene matches: 1. The germline V gene has CDR1 LGHDT and CDR2 YNNKQL (reference sequence). The CDR3 bases that were read are TGTGCCAGCAGCAGGACTGGGGGCTCCTATGAACAGTAC. This sequence encodes CASSRTGGSYEQY. The complete CDR3 protein is CASSRTGGSYEQYF.

This clone is medium-sized within its sample. Genes and germline are mouse. The read stops 1 residue short of the end of the CDR3; the missing end is completed from the germline J gene. The chain carries TRBV16 and TRBJ2-3, with 7 bases matching TRBD1. V shed 5 bases, J shed 1 base, and the junction held 3 bases outside the gene matches. Germline CDR1 and CDR2: SGHSA and FRNQAP. CDR3 size: 14 residues. The covered CDR3 bases are TGTGCAAGCAGCCGACAGGGAGGTGCAGAAACGCTGTAT. This gives the protein CASSRQGGAETLY. The whole CDR3 protein is CASSRQGGAETLYF. The entire variable domain, with the rest obtained from reference TRBV16 and TRBJ2-3, is as follows: NAGVIQTPRHKVTGKGQEATLWCEPISGHSAVFWYRQTIVQGLEFLTYFRNQAPIDDSGMPKERFSAQMPNQSHSTLKIQSTQPQDSAVYLCASSRQGGAETLYFGSGTRLTVL.

This clone was seen more than once but under ten times. The gene names given are mouse names. The CDR3 end is not reached by the read, which stops 1 residue before it; the germline J gene fills it in. The chain employs TRBV12-2 and TRBJ1-2; D is ambiguous. Germline-derived CDR1 and CDR2 are SGHLS and HYDKME. The CDR3 consists of 12 residues. V dropped 0 bases and J dropped 1 base, with 2 bases sitting between them. The covered CDR3 bases are TGTGCCAGCTCTCTCGGAAACTCCGACTACACC. Encoded protein: CASSLGNSDYT. The CDR3 reads in full as CASSLGNSDYTF.

With respect to this clone: All gene names here are mouse names. The read ends 1 residue shy of where the CDR3 ends; the end is completed using the germline J gene. V is TRBV26 and J is TRBJ2-7; 9 bases agree with TRBD2. The CDR3 is made up of 14 amino acids. CDR1 is KGHPV and CDR2 is FQNQEV in the germline V gene (reference sequence). The trim removed 6 bases at V and 2 bases at J, leaving 5 bases unmatched. The CDR3 spells CASRPNWGAYEQYF. The CDR3 bases that were read are TGTGCCAGCAGACCGAACTGGGGGGCCTATGAACAGTAC.

A note on this clone: Mouse gene names and germline throughout. Coverage ceases 1 residue before the CDR3 finishes, and the germline J gene fills in the end. The gene calls are TRBV26 and TRBJ1-1, with 7 bases that match TRBD1. The trim removed 8 bases at V and 0 bases at J, leaving 3 bases unmatched. The germline V gene has CDR1 KGHPV and CDR2 FQNQEV (reference sequence). CDR3 length: 13 residues. The CDR3 DNA, read in part, is TGTGCCAGCTGGGGACAGACAAACACAGAAGTCTTC. It codes for CASWGQTNTEVF. The whole CDR3 region reads CASWGQTNTEVFF.

This clone is medium-sized in the sample. The germline and genes are mouse ones. The CDR3 extends 1 residue past the end of the read, so its final part is completed from the germline J gene. The chain employs TRBV26 and TRBJ2-1; 7 bases match TRBD2. This CDR3 region has 15 residues. The V segment lost 0 bases and the J segment 1 base; nucleotides outside the gene matches: 0. Germline V lookup: CDR1 KGHPV, CDR2 FQNQEV (reference sequence). CDR3 in amino acids: CASSLSGGNYAEQFF. CDR3 DNA (partial): TGTGCCAGCAGTCTGTCTGGGGGGAACTATGCTGAGCAGTTC.

This clone was detected only a few times. Gene names and germline match the mouse. The read stops 1 residue short of the end of the CDR3; the missing end is completed from the germline J gene. The chain links TRBV15 to TRBJ2-2; 11 nucleotides align to TRBD1. This CDR3 is 15 amino acids long. The germline CDR1 and CDR2 sequences are SGHND and FRSKSL. V gave up 6 bases and J gave up 0 bases; unmatched junction bases: 0. CDR3 in amino acids: CASRGQGANTGQLYF. The sequenced part of the CDR3 DNA is TGTGCCAGCAGGGGACAGGGGGCAAACACCGGGCAGCTCTAC.

Turning to this clone: Mouse gene names and germline throughout. Sequencing ends 1 residue short of the CDR3 end; the germline J gene provides the rest. The chain combines TRBV26 with TRBJ1-1; no clear D gene. The germline V gene encodes CDR1 KGHPV and CDR2 FQNQEV (reference sequence). The V gene lost 3 bases and the J gene lost 11 bases, with 10 bases spanning the gap. The CDR3 runs 11 residues. CDR3 DNA (partial): TGTGCCAGCAGTCTAAGTTGGGAGGTCTTC. Protein product: CASSLSWEVF. The complete CDR3 sequence is CASSLSWEVFF. The full variable domain, rest sourced from reference TRBV26 and TRBJ1-1, is NSKVIQTPRYLVKGQGQKAKMRCIPEKGHPVVFWYQQNKNNEFKFLINFQNQEVLQQIDMTEKRFSAECPSNSPCSLEIQSSEAGDSALYLCASSLSWEVFFGKGTRLTVV.

In regard to this clone: Sequence at one end of the junction differs from germline and may be a read error. Genes here carry mouse names. The read falls 1 residue short of the CDR3 end, and the missing part is taken from the germline J gene. The genes are TRBV13-2 and TRBJ1-1; TRBD1 matches 9 bases. This CDR3 has 13 amino acids. The germline V gene encodes CDR1 NNHNN and CDR2 SYGAGS (reference sequence). Partial CDR3 DNA: TGTGCCAGCAGTGACAGGGGGAAGGCAGAAGTCTTC. Translation gives CASSDRGKAEVF. The CDR3 in full is CASSDRGKAEVFF.

Remarks on this clone: Mouse gene names and germline throughout. Coverage ceases 1 residue before the CDR3 finishes, and the germline J gene fills in the end. The gene calls are TRBV16 and TRBJ2-7; 12 bases fit TRBD2. The CDR3 spans 16 residues. Germline loops: CDR1 SGHSA, CDR2 FRNQAP. J was trimmed by 7 bases and V by 3 bases; bases with no gene match: 10. CDR3 bases read: TGTGCAAGCAGCTTCCTCCGGGACTGGGGGGCTGGAGAACAGTAC. Its protein product is CASSFLRDWGAGEQY. The whole CDR3 region reads CASSFLRDWGAGEQYF.

This clone is termed medium-sized. The genes are named according to mouse. The CDR3 end lies 1 residue beyond the end of the read and is filled in from the germline J gene. The chain links TRBV12-1 to TRBJ2-7, with no clear D. Trimming stripped 0 bases from V and 4 bases from J, with 6 bases between. The CDR3 totals 12 residues. Germline V gene sequence: CDR1 SGHSN, CDR2 HYEKVE. The DNA read from the CDR3 is TGTGCCAGCTCTCTCGAGGGTTATGAACAGTAC. This codes for CASSLEGYEQY. The CDR3 as a whole reads CASSLEGYEQYF.

Notes on this clone: Mouse germline and gene names are used. Coverage ceases 1 residue before the CDR3 finishes, and the germline J gene fills in the end. The chain couples TRBV26 to TRBJ2-4; D is undetermined. Germline CDR1 is KGHPV and CDR2 is FQNQEV (reference sequence). V was cut by 4 bases and J by 0 bases, with 5 bases left in between. This CDR3 has 13 amino acids. The CDR3 sequence: CASSPRSQNTLYF. The sequenced part of the CDR3 DNA is TGTGCCAGCAGTCCCAGAAGTCAAAACACCTTGTAC.

A note on this clone: Here the gene names and germline are mouse. CDR3 DNA, as far as it was read: TGTGCTAGCAGTCCGGGACAAAACACCTTGTAC. This encodes CASSPGQNTLY. The full CDR3 protein reads CASSPGQNTLYF. V and J are TRBV29 and TRBJ2-4; D unclear. The CDR3 extends 1 residue past the end of the read, so its final part is completed from the germline J gene. Trimming took off 5 bases at V and 3 bases at J, with 6 bases between the two ends. The CDR3 is 12 residues long. Germline V gene data show CDR1 as MSHET and CDR2 as SYDVDS.

Comment on this clone: Gene names denote mouse genes. Read data end 1 residue before the CDR3 end; the end is taken from the germline J gene. The genes are TRBV15 and TRBJ1-4; 9 nucleotides agree with TRBD1. CDR1 and CDR2 (germline): SGHND, FRSKSL. The CDR3 runs to 14 residues. The V segment lost 3 bases and the J segment 4 bases; nucleotides outside the gene matches: 0. The CDR3 DNA, read in part, is TGTGCCAGCAGTTTGACAGGGGGCAACGAAAGATTATTT. The encoded protein is CASSLTGGNERLF. The whole CDR3 protein is CASSLTGGNERLFF.

About this clone: The genes are named according to mouse. The CDR3 goes on 1 residue after the read ends, and that part is filled in from the germline J gene. V is TRBV23 and J is TRBJ1-5; TRBD1, the table's D call, was not compared with the DNA. In germline, CDR1 is KGHTA, CDR2 FQNQQP. CDR3 length: 14 residues. CDR3 sequence reads: CSSSLGQNNQAPLF. The sequenced part of the CDR3 DNA is TGCTCCAGCAGTCTAGGACAGAACAACCAGGCTCCGCTT. Complete variable domain (other parts from reference TRBV23 and TRBJ1-5): DAAVTQKPRYLIKMKGQEAEMKCIPEKGHTAVFWYQQKQSKELKFLIYFQNQQPLDQIDMVKERFSAVCPSSSLCSLGIRTCEAEDSALYLCSSSLGQNNQAPLFGEGTRLSVL.

As to this clone: Gene and germline names: mouse. The read terminates 1 residue ahead of where the CDR3 ends, so the germline J gene completes it. The chain carries TRBV3 and TRBJ2-4; 7 bases line up with TRBD1. The junction had 3 bases not matched to a gene; V was cut back by 6 bases and J by 0 bases. This CDR3 has 14 amino acids. Germline V gene lookup returns CDR1 SNHLY and CDR2 FYNGKV (reference sequence). This CDR3 reads CASSRQGSQNTLYF. Partial CDR3 DNA: TGTGCCAGCAGTCGACAGGGTAGTCAAAACACCTTGTAC.

In the case of this clone: Gene names follow the mouse nomenclature. Read data end 1 residue before the CDR3 end; the end is taken from the germline J gene. This sequence joins TRBV5 and TRBJ2-7; 8 bases are shared with TRBD1. The CDR3 covers 15 residues. Looked up from germline, CDR1 is LGHNA and CDR2 is YNLKQL (reference sequence). The V and J ends lost 0 bases and 7 bases, in that order; junction bases with no gene match: 8. The sequenced part of the CDR3 DNA is TGTGCCAGCAGCCAAGATGGCCAGGGGGCTTGGGAACAGTAC. Translation gives CASSQDGQGAWEQY. The complete CDR3 sequence is CASSQDGQGAWEQYF.

This clone was seen only a few times. The gene names given are mouse names. The CDR3 end lies 1 residue beyond the end of the read and is filled in from the germline J gene. The gene calls are TRBV3 and TRBJ2-7; D gene uncertain. This CDR3 has 12 amino acids. The germline V gene encodes CDR1 SNHLY and CDR2 FYNGKV (reference sequence). V dropped 6 bases and J dropped 4 bases, with 10 bases sitting between them. CDR3 in amino acids: CASRPGRYEQYF. CDR3 DNA (partial): TGTGCCAGCAGGCCGGGAAGATATGAACAGTAC.